This T cell receptor (beta chain) is from a study of blood T cell repertoires in COVID-19. CDR1 is MNHEY, CDR2 SMNVEV, per germline (reference sequence). The CDR3 has 14 amino acids. V lost 5 bases and J lost 3; bases outside the gene matches: 3. Methods used by the authors: Amplified reference gene primers provided the basis for estimating nucleated cell counts. Profiled with immunoSEQ multiplex PCR; TCRdb holds only in-frame clones, not every one. Clone size and V and J calls were adopted from that table, with D and trimming inferred from the DNA. Among under 200,000 clones listed, roughly 80% were seen once.

This chain uses TRBV27 with TRBJ2-7, with 11 bases fitting TRBD1. Sequencing was performed on peripheral blood. The clonotype originates from a man aged 55 to 69 with COVID-19, enrolled during active disease. This CDR3 is CASSHGTGGYEQYF. The CDR3 DNA reads as TGTGCCAGCAGTCACGGGACAGGGGGCTACGAGCAGTACTTC.